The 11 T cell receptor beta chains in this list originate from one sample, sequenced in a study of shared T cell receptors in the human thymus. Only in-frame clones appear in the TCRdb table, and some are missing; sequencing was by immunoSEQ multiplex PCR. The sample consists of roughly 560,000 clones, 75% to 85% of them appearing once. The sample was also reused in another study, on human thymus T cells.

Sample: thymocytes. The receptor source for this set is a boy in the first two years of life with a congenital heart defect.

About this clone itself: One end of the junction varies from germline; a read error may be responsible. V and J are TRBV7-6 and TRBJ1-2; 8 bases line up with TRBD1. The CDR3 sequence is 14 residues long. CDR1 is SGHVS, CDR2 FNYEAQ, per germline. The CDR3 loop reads CAVKGRGGSGGYPF. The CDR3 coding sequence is TGTGCCGTGAAGGGGCGTGGGGGCTCAGGGGGCTACCCCTTC.

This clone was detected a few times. This chain's CDR3 is CASSRTCPDREGCTGELFF. CDR3 nucleotides: TGCGCCAGCAGCCGAACATGTCCGGACAGGGAGGGATGCACCGGGGAGCTGTTTTTT. This chain connects TRBV4-1 to TRBJ2-2; weak D call: TRBD1 (8 bases). V lost 4 bases and J lost 4, with 25 bases in between. CDR3 length: 19 amino acids. Germline assignment: CDR1 MGHRA and CDR2 YSYEKL.

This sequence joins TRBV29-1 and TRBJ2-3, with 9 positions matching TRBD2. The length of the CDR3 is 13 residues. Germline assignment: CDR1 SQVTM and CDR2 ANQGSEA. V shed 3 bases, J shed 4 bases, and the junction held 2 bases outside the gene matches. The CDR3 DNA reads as TGCAGCGTTGATGGCGGGAGGGCAGATACGCAGTATTTT. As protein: CSVDGGRADTQYF.

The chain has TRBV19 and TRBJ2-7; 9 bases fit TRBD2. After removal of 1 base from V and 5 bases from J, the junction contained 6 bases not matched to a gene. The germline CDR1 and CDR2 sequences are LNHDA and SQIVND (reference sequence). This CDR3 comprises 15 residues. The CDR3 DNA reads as TGTGCCAGTAGTATAGTTCCTAGCGGGACCCACGAGCAGTACTTC. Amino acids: CASSIVPSGTHEQYF.

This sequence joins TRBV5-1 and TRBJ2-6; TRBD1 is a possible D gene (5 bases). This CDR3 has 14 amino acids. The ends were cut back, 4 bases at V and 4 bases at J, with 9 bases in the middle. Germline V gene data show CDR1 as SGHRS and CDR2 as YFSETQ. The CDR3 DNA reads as TGCGCCAGCAGCAGGGGCTCCGGGGCCAACGTCCTGACTTTC. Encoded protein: CASSRGSGANVLTF. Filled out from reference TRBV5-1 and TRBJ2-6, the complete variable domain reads KAGVTQTPRYLIKTRGQQVTLSCSPISGHRSVSWYQQTPGQGLQFLFEYFSETQRNKGNFPGRFSGRQFSNSRSEMNVSTLELGDSALYLCASSRGSGANVLTFGAGSRLTVL.

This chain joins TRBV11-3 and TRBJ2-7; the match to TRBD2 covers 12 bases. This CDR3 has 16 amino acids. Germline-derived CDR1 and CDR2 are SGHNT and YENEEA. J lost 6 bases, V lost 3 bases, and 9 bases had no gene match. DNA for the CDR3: TGTGCCAGCAGCTTTACTAGCGGGAGGAACCCCCTCGAGCAGTACTTC. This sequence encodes CASSFTSGRNPLEQYF. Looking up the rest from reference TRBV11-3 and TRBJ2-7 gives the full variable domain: EAGVVQSPRYKIIEKKQPVAFWCNPISGHNTLYWYLQNLGQGPELLIRYENEEAVDDSQLPKDRFSAERLKGVDSTLKIQPAELGDSAVYLCASSFTSGRNPLEQYFGPGTRLTVT.

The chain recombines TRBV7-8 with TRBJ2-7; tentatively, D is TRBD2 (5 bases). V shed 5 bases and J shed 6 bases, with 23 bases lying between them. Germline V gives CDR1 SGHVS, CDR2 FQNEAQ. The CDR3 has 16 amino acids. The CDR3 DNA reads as TGTGCCAGCAGCCCTGGGTTGGACCGGGGAGCCTTCGAGCAGTACTTC. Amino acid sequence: CASSPGLDRGAFEQYF.

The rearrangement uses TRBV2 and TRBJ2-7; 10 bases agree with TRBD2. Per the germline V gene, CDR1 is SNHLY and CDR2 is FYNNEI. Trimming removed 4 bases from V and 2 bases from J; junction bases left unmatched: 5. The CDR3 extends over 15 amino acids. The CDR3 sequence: CASSASGRGPYEQYF. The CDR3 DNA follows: TGTGCCAGCAGTGCTAGCGGGAGAGGCCCCTACGAGCAGTACTTC.

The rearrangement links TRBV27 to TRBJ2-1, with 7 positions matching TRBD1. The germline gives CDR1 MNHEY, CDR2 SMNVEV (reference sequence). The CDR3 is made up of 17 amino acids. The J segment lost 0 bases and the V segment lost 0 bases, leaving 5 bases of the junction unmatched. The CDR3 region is CASSLSPQGLSYNEQFF. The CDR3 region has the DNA TGTGCCAGCAGTTTATCCCCACAGGGGCTCTCCTACAATGAGCAGTTCTTC.

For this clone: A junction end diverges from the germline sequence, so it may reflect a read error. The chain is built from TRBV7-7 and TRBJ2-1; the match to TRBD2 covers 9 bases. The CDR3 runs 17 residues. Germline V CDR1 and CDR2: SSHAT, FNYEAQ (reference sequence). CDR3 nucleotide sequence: TGTGCTAGCAGCCCCCTCGGCGGGAGGGCCGCCTACAATGAGCAGTTCTTC. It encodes CASSPLGGRAAYNEQFF.

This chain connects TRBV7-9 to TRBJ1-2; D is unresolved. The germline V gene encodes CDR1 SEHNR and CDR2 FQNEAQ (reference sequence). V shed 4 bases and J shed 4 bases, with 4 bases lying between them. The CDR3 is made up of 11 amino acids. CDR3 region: CASSSSYGYTF. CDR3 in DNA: TGTGCCAGCAGCTCCAGCTATGGCTACACCTTC.